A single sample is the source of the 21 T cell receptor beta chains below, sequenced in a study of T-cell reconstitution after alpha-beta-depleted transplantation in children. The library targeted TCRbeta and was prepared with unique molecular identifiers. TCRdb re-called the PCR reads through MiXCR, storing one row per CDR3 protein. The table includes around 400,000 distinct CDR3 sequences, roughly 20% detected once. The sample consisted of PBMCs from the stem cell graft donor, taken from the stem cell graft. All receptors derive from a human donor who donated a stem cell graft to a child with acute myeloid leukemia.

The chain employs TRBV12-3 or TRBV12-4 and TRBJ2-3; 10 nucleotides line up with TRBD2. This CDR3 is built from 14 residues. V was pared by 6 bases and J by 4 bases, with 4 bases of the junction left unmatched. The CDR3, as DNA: TGTGCCAGCAGGATGAGCGGGAGGGCAGATACGCAGTATTTT. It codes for CASRMSGRADTQYF.

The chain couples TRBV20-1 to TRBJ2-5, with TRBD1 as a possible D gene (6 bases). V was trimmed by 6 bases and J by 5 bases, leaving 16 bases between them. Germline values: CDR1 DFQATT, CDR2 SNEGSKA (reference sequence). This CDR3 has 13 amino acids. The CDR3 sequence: CSASHRDGETQYF. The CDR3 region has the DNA TGCAGTGCCAGCCACAGGGACGGGGAGACCCAGTACTTC.

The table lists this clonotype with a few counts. The CDR3 region is CSGIAGGYNEQFF. In DNA form, the CDR3 reads TGCAGCGGTATAGCGGGAGGGTACAATGAGCAGTTCTTC. The rearrangement links TRBV29-1 to TRBJ2-1; 11 nucleotides agree with TRBD2. J lost 4 bases, V lost 7 bases, and 3 bases had no gene match. The V gene's germline CDR1 is SQVTM and CDR2 ANQGSEA. The length of the CDR3 is 13 residues.

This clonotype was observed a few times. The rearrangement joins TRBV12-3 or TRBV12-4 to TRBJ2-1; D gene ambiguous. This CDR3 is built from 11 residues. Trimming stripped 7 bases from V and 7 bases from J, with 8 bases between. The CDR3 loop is CASKEWNEQFF. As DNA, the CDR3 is TGTGCCAGCAAAGAGTGGAATGAGCAGTTCTTC.

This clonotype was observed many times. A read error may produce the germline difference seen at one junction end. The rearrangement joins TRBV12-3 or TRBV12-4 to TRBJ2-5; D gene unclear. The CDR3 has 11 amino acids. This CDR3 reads CASTLGETQYF. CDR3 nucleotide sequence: TGTGCCAGCACTTTAGGGGAGACCCAGTACTTC.

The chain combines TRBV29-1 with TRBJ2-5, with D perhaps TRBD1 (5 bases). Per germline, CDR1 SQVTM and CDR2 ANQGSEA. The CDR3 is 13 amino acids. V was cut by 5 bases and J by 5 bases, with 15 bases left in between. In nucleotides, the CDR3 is TGCAGCGTTTACAGGCTAGGCGAGGAGACCCAGTACTTC. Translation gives CSVYRLGEETQYF.

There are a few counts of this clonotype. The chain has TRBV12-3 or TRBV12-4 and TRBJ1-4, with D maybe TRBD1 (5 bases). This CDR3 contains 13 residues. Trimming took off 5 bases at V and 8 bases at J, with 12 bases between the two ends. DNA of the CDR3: TGTGCCAGCAGTAGGGGAAGTCAGGAAAAACTGTTTTTT. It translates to CASSRGSQEKLFF.

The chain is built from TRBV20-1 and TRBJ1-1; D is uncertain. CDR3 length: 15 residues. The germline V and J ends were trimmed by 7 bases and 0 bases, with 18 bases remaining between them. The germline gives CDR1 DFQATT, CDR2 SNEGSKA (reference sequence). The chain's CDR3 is CSVRRGGIMNTEAFF. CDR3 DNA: TGCAGTGTCCGACGGGGAGGGATCATGAACACTGAAGCTTTCTTT.

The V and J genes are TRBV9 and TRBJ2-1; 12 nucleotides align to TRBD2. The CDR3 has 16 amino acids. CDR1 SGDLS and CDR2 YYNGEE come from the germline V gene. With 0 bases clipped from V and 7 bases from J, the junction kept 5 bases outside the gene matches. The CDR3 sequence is CASSVAGTSGWNEQFF. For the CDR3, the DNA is TGTGCCAGCAGCGTAGCCGGGACTAGCGGGTGGAATGAGCAGTTCTTC.

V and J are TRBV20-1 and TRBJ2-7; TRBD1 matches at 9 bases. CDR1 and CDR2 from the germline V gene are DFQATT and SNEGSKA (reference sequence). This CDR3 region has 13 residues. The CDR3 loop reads CSVWGQGRDEQYF. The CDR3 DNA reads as TGCAGCGTCTGGGGACAGGGTCGGGACGAGCAGTACTTC.

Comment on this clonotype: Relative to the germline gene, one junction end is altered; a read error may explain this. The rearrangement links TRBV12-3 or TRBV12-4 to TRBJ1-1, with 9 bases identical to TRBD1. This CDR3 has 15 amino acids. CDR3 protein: CASSPQGALKTEAFF. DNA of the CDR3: TGTGCCAGCAGTCCACAGGGGGCCCTGAAAACTGAAGCTTTCTTT.

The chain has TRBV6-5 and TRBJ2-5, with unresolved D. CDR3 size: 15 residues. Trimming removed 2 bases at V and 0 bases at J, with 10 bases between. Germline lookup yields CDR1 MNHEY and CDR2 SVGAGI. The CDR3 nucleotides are TGTGCCAGCAGTTACGGCGGAGAGTACCAAGAGACCCAGTACTTC. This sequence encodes CASSYGGEYQETQYF.

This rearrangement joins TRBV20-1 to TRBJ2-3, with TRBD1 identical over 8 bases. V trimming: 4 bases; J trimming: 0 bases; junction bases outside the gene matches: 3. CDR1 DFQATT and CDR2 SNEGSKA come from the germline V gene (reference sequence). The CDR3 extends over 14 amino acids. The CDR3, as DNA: TGCAGTGCTACCCGGACAGGGAGCACAGATACGCAGTATTTT. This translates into CSATRTGSTDTQYF.

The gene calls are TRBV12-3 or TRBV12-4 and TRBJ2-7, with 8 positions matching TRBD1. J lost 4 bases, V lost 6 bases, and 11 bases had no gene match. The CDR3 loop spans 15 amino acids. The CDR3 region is CASRSSRQGFYEQYF. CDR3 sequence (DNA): TGTGCCAGCAGATCTTCCCGACAGGGGTTTTACGAGCAGTACTTC.

CDR3 region: CASSFGQTAPYEQYF. The CDR3 DNA reads TGTGCCAGCAGTTTCGGACAGACCGCTCCCTACGAGCAGTACTTC. The chain combines TRBV12-3 or TRBV12-4 with TRBJ2-7, with D possibly TRBD1 on 6 matching bases. The CDR3 length is 15 residues. V was trimmed by 3 bases and J by 2 bases, leaving 14 bases between them.

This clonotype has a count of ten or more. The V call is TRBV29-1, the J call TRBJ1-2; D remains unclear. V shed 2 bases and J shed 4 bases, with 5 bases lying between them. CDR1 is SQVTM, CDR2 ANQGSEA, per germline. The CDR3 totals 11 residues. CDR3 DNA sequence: TGCAGCGTTGAACGGGGCTATGGCTACACCTTC. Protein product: CSVERGYGYTF.

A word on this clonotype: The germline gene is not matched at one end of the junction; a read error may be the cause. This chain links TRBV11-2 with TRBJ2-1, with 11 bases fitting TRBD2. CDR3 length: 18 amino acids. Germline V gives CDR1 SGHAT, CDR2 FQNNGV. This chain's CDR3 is CVSSLSTSGSLIRNEQFF. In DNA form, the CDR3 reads TGTGTCAGCAGCTTATCTACTAGCGGGAGTTTGATTAGGAATGAGCAGTTCTTC.

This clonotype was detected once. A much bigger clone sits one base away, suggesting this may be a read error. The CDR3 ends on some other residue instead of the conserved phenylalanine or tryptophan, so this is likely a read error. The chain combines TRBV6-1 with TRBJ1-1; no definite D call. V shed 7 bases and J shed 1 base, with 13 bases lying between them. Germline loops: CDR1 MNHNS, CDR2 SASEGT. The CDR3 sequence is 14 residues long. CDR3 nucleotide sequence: TGTGCCAGCACCCAGTCCTTGGCGAACACTGAAGCTTTCTGT. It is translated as CASTQSLANTEAFC.

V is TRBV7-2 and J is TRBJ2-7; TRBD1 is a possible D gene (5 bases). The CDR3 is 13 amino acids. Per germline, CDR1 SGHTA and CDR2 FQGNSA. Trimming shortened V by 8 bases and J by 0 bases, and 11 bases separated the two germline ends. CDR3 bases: TGTGCCAGCCGAGACAGCAGCTCCTACGAGCAGTACTTC. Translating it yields CASRDSSSYEQYF.

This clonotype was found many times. This chain's CDR3 is CSAVNRADEQFF. In nucleotides, the CDR3 is TGCAGTGCTGTAAACAGGGCAGATGAGCAGTTCTTC. The chain employs TRBV20-1 and TRBJ2-1; TRBD1 is a possible D gene (6 bases). The CDR3 extends over 12 amino acids. V was cut by 5 bases and J by 8 bases, with 13 bases left in between. CDR1 DFQATT and CDR2 SNEGSKA come from the germline V gene (reference sequence).

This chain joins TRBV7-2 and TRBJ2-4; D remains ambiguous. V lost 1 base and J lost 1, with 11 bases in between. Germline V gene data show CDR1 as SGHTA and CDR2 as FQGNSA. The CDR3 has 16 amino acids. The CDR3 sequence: CASSLDISSAKNIQYF. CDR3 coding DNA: TGTGCCAGCAGCTTAGACATAAGTAGCGCCAAAAACATTCAGTACTTC.